Included here is one T cell receptor (beta chain) sequence, with context. PCR involved 60 Vbeta and 13 Jbeta primers. Sequencing was performed with immunoSEQ multiplex PCR; in TCRdb, only in-frame clones are kept and a portion is missing. The sample has tens of thousands of clones; about four fifths are singletons. The data are from a study of cytomegalovirus exposure and HLA in healthy donors. The V and J ends lost 5 bases and 8 bases respectively, with 22 bases between them. In germline, CDR1 is LNHDA, CDR2 SQIVND (reference sequence). The CDR3 consists of 16 residues. The receptor was derived from a woman in her thirties or forties in good health and CMV-seropositive. The J gene is TRBJ2-1, the V gene TRBV19, with D unresolved. The sample comprised PBMCs. The DNA of the CDR3 is TGTGCCAGTAGTCGTCGCCAGTCCGAGGTAGTCGATGAGCAGTTCTTC. It translates to CASSRRQSEVVDEQFF. The complete variable domain, with remaining parts taken from reference TRBV19 and TRBJ2-1, reads DGGITQSPKYLFRKEGQNVTLSCEQNLNHDAMYWYRQDPGQGLRLIYYSQIVNDFQKGDIAEGYSVSREKKESFPLTVTSAQKNPTAFYLCASSRRQSEVVDEQFFGPGTRLTVL.